This T cell receptor (beta chain) was recovered during a study of Ad26.COV2.S vaccination and SARS-CoV-2 variants. Study in general: Ad26.COV2.S shots went into the muscle once or twice, 56 days apart.

With respect to this clone: The antigen is not known.

Measured with immunoSEQ multiplex PCR; TCRdb has only the in-frame clones, and not every one. The sample records a few hundred thousand clones, roughly four fifths being singletons. General study points: Substantial response breadth was reportedly seen for spike-specific CD8+ and CD4+ T cells after vaccination. The TCR breadth and depth analyses may have produced an underestimate of total T cell responses.

Treatment specified: some 19 received Ad26.COV2.S at low or high dose, single or two shots; about 5 received placebo; per-sample allocation not given. Collection of samples fell on day 63 after the first vaccine or placebo injection. V shed 3 bases and J 7 bases; nucleotides not matched to a gene: 10. Germline V gives CDR1 DFQATT, CDR2 SNEGSKA (reference sequence). This CDR3 has 15 amino acids. This clonotype was sampled from a person between 18 and 65 years old who received the Ad26.COV2.S COVID-19 vaccine or a placebo. The sample consisted of peripheral blood, taken in a trial of Ad26.COV2.S vaccine versus placebo. The J gene is TRBJ2-3, the V gene TRBV20-1, with 10 bases identical to TRBD2. In nucleotides, the CDR3 is TGCAGTGCTAGTGAACCGGGACTAGCGCAAAATACGCAGTATTTT. Translation: CSASEPGLAQNTQYF.